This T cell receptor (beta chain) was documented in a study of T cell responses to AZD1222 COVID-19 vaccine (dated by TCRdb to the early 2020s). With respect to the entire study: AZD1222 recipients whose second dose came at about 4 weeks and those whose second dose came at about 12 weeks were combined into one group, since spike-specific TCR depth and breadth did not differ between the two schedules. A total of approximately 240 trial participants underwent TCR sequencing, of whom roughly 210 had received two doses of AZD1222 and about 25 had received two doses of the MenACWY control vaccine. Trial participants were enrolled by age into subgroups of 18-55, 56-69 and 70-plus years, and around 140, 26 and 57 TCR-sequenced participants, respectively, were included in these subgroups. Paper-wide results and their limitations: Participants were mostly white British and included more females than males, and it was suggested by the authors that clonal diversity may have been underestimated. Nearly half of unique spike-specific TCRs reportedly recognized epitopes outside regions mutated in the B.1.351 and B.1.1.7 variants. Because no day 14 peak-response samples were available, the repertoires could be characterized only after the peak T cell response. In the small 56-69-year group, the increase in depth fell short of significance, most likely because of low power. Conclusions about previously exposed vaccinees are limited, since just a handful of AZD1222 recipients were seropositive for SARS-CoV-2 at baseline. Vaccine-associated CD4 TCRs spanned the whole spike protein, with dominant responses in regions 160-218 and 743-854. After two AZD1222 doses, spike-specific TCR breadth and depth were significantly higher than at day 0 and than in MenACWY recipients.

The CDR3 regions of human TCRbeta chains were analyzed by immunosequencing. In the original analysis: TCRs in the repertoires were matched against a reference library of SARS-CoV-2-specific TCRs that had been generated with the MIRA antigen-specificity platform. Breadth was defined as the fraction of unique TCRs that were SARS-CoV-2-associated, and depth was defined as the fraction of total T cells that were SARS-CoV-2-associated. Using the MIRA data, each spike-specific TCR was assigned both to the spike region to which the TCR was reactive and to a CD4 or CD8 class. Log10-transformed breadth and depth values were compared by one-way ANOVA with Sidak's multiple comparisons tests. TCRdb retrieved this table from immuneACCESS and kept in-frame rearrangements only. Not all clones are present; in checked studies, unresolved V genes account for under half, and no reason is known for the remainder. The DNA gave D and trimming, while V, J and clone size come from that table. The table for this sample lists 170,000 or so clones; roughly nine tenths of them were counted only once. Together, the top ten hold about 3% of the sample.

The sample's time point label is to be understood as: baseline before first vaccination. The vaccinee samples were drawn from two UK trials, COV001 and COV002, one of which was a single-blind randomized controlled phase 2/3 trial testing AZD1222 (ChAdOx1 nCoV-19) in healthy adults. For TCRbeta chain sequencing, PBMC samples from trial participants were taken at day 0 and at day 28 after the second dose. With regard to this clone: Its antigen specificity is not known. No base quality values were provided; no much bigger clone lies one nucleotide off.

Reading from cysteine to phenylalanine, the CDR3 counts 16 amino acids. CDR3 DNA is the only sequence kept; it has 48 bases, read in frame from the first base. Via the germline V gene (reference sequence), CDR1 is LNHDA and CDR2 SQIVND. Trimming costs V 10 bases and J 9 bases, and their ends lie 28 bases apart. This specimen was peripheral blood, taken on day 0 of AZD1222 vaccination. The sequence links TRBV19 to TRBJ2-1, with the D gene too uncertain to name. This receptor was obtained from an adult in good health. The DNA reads TGTGCCACCACCCCTCAGTGGGGATTTGGTTATGGTGAGCAGTTCTTC. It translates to CATTPQWGFGYGEQFF.